This TCR beta chain was retrieved from a study of cytomegalovirus exposure and HLA in healthy donors. Background on the study: Both the 100 to 150 validation repertoires and the roughly 640 first-cohort repertoires used the same platform, as reported by a later analysis.

The table came from immunoSEQ multiplex PCR; TCRdb's copy has only in-frame clones and leaves some out. This table holds 300,000 to 400,000 clones, 80% to 90% found once. Study results and caveats: CMV antigen specificity was confirmed in vitro for a few CMV-associated chains.

A note on this clone: The antigen remains undetermined.

V was cut by 3 bases and J by 4 bases, with 10 bases left in between. Germline loops: CDR1 MDHEN, CDR2 SYDVKM. The CDR3 runs to 14 residues. This sequence was found in a young woman in good health and CMV-seronegative. The rearrangement uses TRBV28 and TRBJ1-5; D is uncertain. The sequencing input was PBMCs. The CDR3 coding sequence is TGTGCCAGCAGTTTCTCAGGTTTGAATCAGCCCCAGCATTTT. Protein sequence: CASSFSGLNQPQHF.